The sequence of this T cell receptor (beta chain) was determined in a study of T cells expressing NK-cell markers. Background on the study: Sequencing covered eight donors, seven HCMV-seropositive and one seronegative.

A 5'RACE template switching approach incorporating UMIs was used to make TCR beta cDNA. TCRdb re-analyzed the 5' RACE reads; it lists each CDR3 protein once, without DNA. The sample table sets out 300,000 to 450,000 distinct CDR3 sequences. About this clonotype itself: Its antigen is unknown.

Study-wide points: The CD3+CD56-NKG2C+ fraction of several donors was likewise dominated by these clonotypes. Roughly 1.0-8% of CD8+ T cells in six or seven donors belonged to dominant NKG2C+ clonotypes.

Germline CDR1 reads KGHDR; CDR2 reads SFDVKD. The CDR3 loop spans 16 amino acids. The chain employs TRBV24-1 and TRBJ2-1; TCRdb gives TRBD2 as the D gene, but with no DNA this cannot be confirmed. The TCR comes from a man aged 18 to 69 in good health. Sample: blood T cells: a sorted CD56 or NKG2C T cell subset, CD4+ or CD8+ T cells, or bulk PBMC T cells (not recorded which). CDR3 region: CATSDPGTSYSNEQFF.